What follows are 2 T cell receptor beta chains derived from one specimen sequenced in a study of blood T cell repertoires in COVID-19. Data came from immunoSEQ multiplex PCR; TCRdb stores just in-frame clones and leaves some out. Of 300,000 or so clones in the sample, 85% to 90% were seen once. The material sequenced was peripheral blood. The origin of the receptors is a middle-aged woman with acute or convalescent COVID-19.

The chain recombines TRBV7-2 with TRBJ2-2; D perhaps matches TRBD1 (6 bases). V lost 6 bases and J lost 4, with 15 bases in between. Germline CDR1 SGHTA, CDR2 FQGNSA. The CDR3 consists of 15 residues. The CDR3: CASSQGYLVTGELFF. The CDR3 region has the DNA TGTGCCAGCAGTCAGGGGTATTTAGTCACCGGGGAGCTGTTTTTT.

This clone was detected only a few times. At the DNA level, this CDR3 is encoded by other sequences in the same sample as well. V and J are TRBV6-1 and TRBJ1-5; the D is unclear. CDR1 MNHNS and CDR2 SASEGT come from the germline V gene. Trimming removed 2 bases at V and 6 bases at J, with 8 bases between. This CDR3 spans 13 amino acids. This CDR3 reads CASSERGFQPQHF. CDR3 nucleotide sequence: TGTGCCAGCAGTGAACGGGGTTTTCAGCCCCAGCATTTT.